This T cell receptor beta chain was captured in a study of CD8 T cells in Susac syndrome. After extraction with the RNeasy kit, roughly 0.5 to 1 ug of the RNA was reverse transcribed using random hexamers. TCRdb recomputed calls from the immunoSEQ multiplex PCR reads with MiXCR, one row per CDR3 protein. The table records approximately 140,000 distinct CDR3 sequences, 85% to 95% of them present only once. Through negative isolation, CD4+ and CD8+ T cells were obtained, while TEMRA cells were enriched using FACS. Trimming left V 0 bases short and J 7 bases short, with 12 bases between. Germline V gene sequence: CDR1 GTSNPN, CDR2 SVGIG (reference sequence). The CDR3 runs 13 residues.

This sequence was found in a human donor with multiple sclerosis. The genes are TRBV30 and TRBJ1-1; D is undetermined. Sequenced: CD4+ T cells from PBMCs. The CDR3 DNA follows: TGTGCCTGGAGTGTACGGCAGATAAATGAAGCTTTCTTT. This translates into CAWSVRQINEAFF.